The 18 T cell receptor beta chains presented below share a single source sample, sequenced in a study of blood T cell repertoires in COVID-19. The method was immunoSEQ multiplex PCR; TCRdb's version includes in-frame clones alone and lacks a portion of them. The table shows approximately 400,000 clones, with 90% to 95% occurring only once. The sample taken for sequencing was PBMCs or T cells enriched from blood (not recorded which). Source of these receptors: a middle-aged woman who had been exposed to COVID-19.

The V and J genes are TRBV19 and TRBJ1-2; D uncertain. Germline-derived CDR1 and CDR2 are LNHDA and SQIVND (reference sequence). This CDR3 has 14 residues. V was clipped by 5 bases and J by 0 bases, with 10 bases between them. The CDR3 DNA is TGTGCCAGTAGTCGTTCGGGAGCTAACTATGGCTACACCTTC. Amino acids: CASSRSGANYGYTF.

The chain carries TRBV19 and TRBJ1-3; D may be TRBD1 (6 bases). V gave up 5 bases and J gave up 2 bases, with 19 bases separating them. This CDR3 has 17 residues. The germline CDR1 and CDR2 sequences are LNHDA and SQIVND (reference sequence). The CDR3 sequence: CASSAHRDTRTGNTIYF. The CDR3 DNA sequence: TGTGCCAGTAGTGCTCACCGGGACACGAGGACTGGAAACACCATATATTTT.

This chain uses TRBV5-1 with TRBJ1-1; D is unclear. V was trimmed by 2 bases and J by 1 base, leaving 9 bases between them. The CDR3 covers 14 residues. Germline V lookup: CDR1 SGHRS, CDR2 YFSETQ. The CDR3 bases are TGCGCCAGCAGCTTTCAGGTGACGAACACTGAAGCTTTCTTT. This codes for CASSFQVTNTEAFF. The full variable domain, rest sourced from reference TRBV5-1 and TRBJ1-1, is KAGVTQTPRYLIKTRGQQVTLSCSPISGHRSVSWYQQTPGQGLQFLFEYFSETQRNKGNFPGRFSGRQFSNSRSEMNVSTLELGDSALYLCASSFQVTNTEAFFGQGTRLTVV.

The chain joins TRBV3-1 (or the pseudogene TRBV3-2) to TRBJ1-2; D not resolved. This CDR3 comprises 13 residues. Germline CDR1 is LGHDT and CDR2 is YNNKEL (reference sequence). V lost 1 base and J lost 3, with 6 bases in between. The CDR3 region has the DNA TGTGCCAGCAGCCAAGCACTGCACTATGGCTACACCTTC. Protein: CASSQALHYGYTF.

V gene TRBV7-2 combines with J gene TRBJ1-5; 7 bases are shared with TRBD1. V shed 2 bases, J shed 0 bases, and the junction held 10 bases outside the gene matches. The CDR3 extends over 18 amino acids. Germline loops: CDR1 SGHTA, CDR2 FQGNSA. In DNA, the CDR3 is TGTGCCAGCAGCTTATCGTCCGGGACAGCGTATAGCAATCAGCCCCAGCATTTT. Amino acids: CASSLSSGTAYSNQPQHF.

As regards this clone: Other DNA sequences in the sample encode the same CDR3. V and J are TRBV10-3 and TRBJ1-3, with no clear D. This CDR3 has 14 amino acids. In germline, CDR1 is ENHRY, CDR2 SYGVKD. With 2 bases removed from V and 0 bases from J, the gap between germline ends came to 5 bases. The CDR3 loop reads CAISEGSSGNTIYF. In DNA, the CDR3 is TGTGCCATCAGTGAGGGGAGCTCTGGAAACACCATATATTTT.

This clone was seen a handful of times. J is TRBJ1-3 and V is TRBV7-9, with 8 bases identical to TRBD1. Germline V gene sequence: CDR1 SEHNR, CDR2 FQNEAQ (reference sequence). CDR3 size: 17 residues. V trimming: 2 bases; J trimming: 0 bases; junction bases outside the gene matches: 6. The CDR3 reads CASSLIRTGSSGNTIYF. CDR3 sequence (DNA): TGTGCCAGCAGCTTAATAAGGACAGGGAGCTCTGGAAACACCATATATTTT. Complete variable domain (other parts from reference TRBV7-9 and TRBJ1-3): DTGVSQNPRHKITKRGQNVTFRCDPISEHNRLYWYRQTLGQGPEFLTYFQNEAQLEKSRLLSDRFSAERPKGSFSTLEIQRTEQGDSAMYLCASSLIRTGSSGNTIYFGEGSWLTVV.

This clone was observed a single time. The chain couples TRBV12-5 to TRBJ1-2; D remains ambiguous. The CDR3 is 12 residues long. V was cut by 6 bases and J by 5 bases, with 10 bases left in between. Germline CDR1 is LGHNT and CDR2 is FRNRAP. CDR3 DNA sequence: TGTGCTAGTGGCCGCCCTGAGTATGGCTACACCTTC. It codes for CASGRPEYGYTF.

This chain links TRBV5-6 with TRBJ1-2; 8 bases are a match to TRBD1. The J segment lost 5 bases and the V segment lost 4 bases, leaving 4 bases of the junction unmatched. The CDR3 is 13 residues long. The germline V gene has CDR1 SGHDT and CDR2 YYEEEE. The CDR3 DNA reads as TGTGCCAGCAGCCCGGGACAGGCTTATGGCTACACCTTC. This encodes CASSPGQAYGYTF.

CDR3 loop: CASSQGSAGVYDEQYF. The CDR3 DNA reads TGTGCCAGCAGCCAAGGGTCAGCGGGAGTGTACGACGAGCAGTACTTC. The V gene is TRBV4-2, the J gene TRBJ2-7; 8 bases fit TRBD2. V lost 1 base to trimming and J lost 5 bases; unmatched junction nucleotides: 10. In germline, CDR1 is LGHNA, CDR2 YNFKEQ. CDR3 length: 16 amino acids.

V usage is TRBV19 and J usage is TRBJ1-1, with 9 bases identical to TRBD1. Germline V gives CDR1 LNHDA, CDR2 SQIVND (reference sequence). There are 17 residues in the CDR3. The junction had 21 bases not matched to a gene; V was cut back by 6 bases and J by 10 bases. The CDR3 region has the DNA TGTGCCAGTAGAGGGACAGGGTCGGTCGGGTCACGGGCTACAGCTTTCTTT. It is translated as CASRGTGSVGSRATAFF.

The chain employs TRBV18 and TRBJ1-3; D gene unclear. Per the germline V gene, CDR1 is KGHSH and CDR2 is LQKENI. Trimming left V 5 bases short and J 7 bases short, with 15 bases between. The CDR3 has 14 amino acids. The chain's CDR3 is CASSERAAWNTIYF. CDR3 DNA sequence: TGTGCCAGCTCAGAGAGGGCCGCCTGGAACACCATATATTTT.

The rearrangement uses TRBV5-5 and TRBJ2-2; TRBD1 agrees at 8 bases. Germline V gene lookup returns CDR1 SGHKS and CDR2 YYEKEE (reference sequence). Germline trimming cut 2 bases from V and 2 bases from J; bases unmatched to any gene: 11. The CDR3 runs 18 residues. This CDR3 is CASSFFRGLAINTGELFF. The DNA for the CDR3 is TGTGCCAGCAGCTTCTTCAGGGGGCTAGCGATTAACACCGGGGAGCTGTTTTTT.

V gene TRBV7-8 combines with J gene TRBJ2-1; D possibly corresponds to TRBD1 (5 bases). CDR3 size: 16 residues. CDR1 is SGHVS, CDR2 FQNEAQ, per germline. Trimming pared 6 bases from V and 0 bases from J, leaving 15 bases between. The CDR3 reads CASRKRRDSSYNEQFF. The CDR3 DNA follows: TGTGCCAGCAGGAAGCGCAGAGACAGCTCCTACAATGAGCAGTTCTTC.

The chain has TRBV5-4 and TRBJ1-1; the match to TRBD1 covers 7 bases. The CDR3 consists of 15 residues. Germline CDR1 and CDR2: SGHNT and YYREEE (reference sequence). The V segment lost 3 bases and the J segment 1 base; nucleotides outside the gene matches: 6. The CDR3 coding sequence is TGTGCCAGCAGCTCCCCGACAGGGAGGAACACTGAAGCTTTCTTT. Amino acid sequence: CASSSPTGRNTEAFF.

The J gene is TRBJ1-1, the V gene TRBV27; D possibly corresponds to TRBD1 (6 bases). Between the trimmed V and J ends, which lost 2 bases and 4 bases, there was a span of 11 bases. CDR3 length equals 14 residues. Per the germline V gene, CDR1 is MNHEY and CDR2 is SMNVEV (reference sequence). The CDR3 is CASSLGGARTEAFF. In nucleotides, the CDR3 is TGTGCCAGCAGTTTAGGGGGGGCCCGCACTGAAGCTTTCTTT.

CDR3 loop: CASSPLSRSTGRYYEQYF. The CDR3 nucleotides read TGCGCCAGCAGCCCATTATCACGATCGACAGGGAGATACTACGAGCAGTACTTC. J is TRBJ2-7 and V is TRBV5-1; 7 bases agree with TRBD1. The V and J ends lost 4 bases and 3 bases, in that order; junction bases with no gene match: 19. The CDR3 has 18 residues. Looked up from germline, CDR1 is SGHRS and CDR2 is YFSETQ.

The chain uses TRBV5-1 and TRBJ1-2, with D perhaps matching TRBD1 (5 bases). V gave up 5 bases and J gave up 2 bases, with 22 bases separating them. The CDR3 runs 17 residues. CDR1 and CDR2 from the germline V gene are SGHRS and YFSETQ. In DNA, the CDR3 is TGCGCCAGCAGTCGTGATCGAGGGGACTCGACCAACTATGGCTACACCTTC. Amino acids: CASSRDRGDSTNYGYTF.